The 20 T cell receptor beta chains below were found in one sample sequenced in a study of sequential checkpoint blockade in melanoma. Treatment specified: randomized to nivolumab then ipilimumab (arm A) or the reverse (arm B). Only in-frame clones appear in the TCRdb table, and some are missing; sequencing was by immunoSEQ multiplex PCR. The sample comprises around 5,200 clones, 70% to 75% of which are singletons, and about a quarter rests with the top ten. The starting material was CD8+ T cells sorted from blood (inferred from file names), obtained from a patient given nivolumab and ipilimumab in sequence. The receptor set was obtained from a human donor with melanoma.

The chain joins TRBV13 to TRBJ2-1, with TRBD1 as a possible D gene (5 bases). From germline, CDR1 is PRHDT and CDR2 FYEKMQ (reference sequence). The CDR3 runs 14 residues. V was clipped by 1 base and J by 7 bases, with 11 bases between them. CDR3 residues: CASSLEPGQNEQFF. The CDR3 coding sequence is TGTGCCAGCAGCTTAGAGCCAGGGCAAAATGAGCAGTTCTTC. Combining the CDR3 with reference TRBV13 and TRBJ2-1 gives the whole variable domain AAGVIQSPRHLIKEKRETATLKCYPIPRHDTVYWYQQGPGQDPQFLISFYEKMQSDKGSIPDRFSAQQFSDYHSELNMSSLELGDSALYFCASSLEPGQNEQFFGPGTRLTVL.

V is TRBV19 and J is TRBJ2-6; 9 nucleotides line up with TRBD1. Looked up from germline, CDR1 is LNHDA and CDR2 is SQIVND (reference sequence). CDR3 size: 17 residues. V dropped 2 bases and J dropped 2; count of bases not matched to a gene: 4. The CDR3 reads CASSISTGGAGANVLTF. Written as DNA, the CDR3 is TGTGCCAGTAGTATAAGTACAGGGGGCGCTGGGGCCAACGTCCTGACTTTC.

The chain uses TRBV5-1 and TRBJ2-3; D is perhaps TRBD2 (5 bases). The CDR3 length is 16 residues. V lost 0 bases to trimming and J lost 2 bases, with 13 bases between them. CDR1 SGHRS and CDR2 YFSETQ come from the germline V gene. In DNA, the CDR3 is TGCGCCAGCAGCTTGGAATTACCGGGGATCACAGATACGCAGTATTTT. It codes for CASSLELPGITDTQYF.

V gene TRBV19 combines with J gene TRBJ1-5; no reliable D call. This CDR3 spans 15 amino acids. Germline loops: CDR1 LNHDA, CDR2 SQIVND (reference sequence). The germline V and J ends were trimmed by 0 bases and 0 bases, with 6 bases remaining between them. CDR3 nucleotides: TGTGCCAGTAGTATAGATCGTATTAGCAATCAGCCCCAGCATTTT. It encodes CASSIDRISNQPQHF.

The chain has TRBV28 and TRBJ2-1, with 7 bases matching TRBD2. The length of the CDR3 is 14 residues. From germline, CDR1 is MDHEN and CDR2 SYDVKM. The V segment lost 4 bases and the J segment 6 bases; nucleotides outside the gene matches: 6. The CDR3 DNA reads as TGTGCCAGCAGTTGGGACTATCTGGGCAATGAGCAGTTCTTC. This encodes CASSWDYLGNEQFF.

The count of this clone is one. This chain uses TRBV29-1 with TRBJ2-1; the D is unclear. In germline, CDR1 is SQVTM, CDR2 ANQGSEA. V was trimmed by 1 base and J by 6 bases, leaving 10 bases between them. The CDR3 is 13 residues long. The CDR3 sequence: CSVEGPGGNEQFF. The CDR3 bases are TGCAGCGTTGAAGGCCCCGGTGGCAATGAGCAGTTCTTC.

The table lists this clone with a few counts. The chain combines TRBV18 with TRBJ2-5; TRBD2 is a possible D gene (6 bases). With 3 bases removed from V and 2 bases from J, the gap between germline ends came to 16 bases. The length of the CDR3 is 16 residues. Germline-derived CDR1 and CDR2 are KGHSH and LQKENI. The CDR3 coding sequence is TGTGCCAGCTCACCCCCAATGAGGCGGGGACAAGAGACCCAGTACTTC. Protein product: CASSPPMRRGQETQYF.

This chain connects TRBV29-1 to TRBJ2-7; TRBD2 is a possible D gene (7 bases). The CDR3 contains 15 residues. CDR1 SQVTM and CDR2 ANQGSEA come from the germline V gene. Trimming took 2 bases from V and 0 from J, leaving 14 bases between them. The CDR3: CSVENLAGASYEQYF. The CDR3 nucleotides are TGCAGCGTTGAAAATTTGGCGGGGGCCTCCTACGAGCAGTACTTC.

This clone was observed a single time. J is TRBJ2-2 and V is TRBV13; D gene ambiguous. The CDR3 has 14 amino acids. The V end was cut by 5 bases, the J end by 4 bases, with 11 bases between. CDR1 and CDR2 (germline): PRHDT, FYEKMQ (reference sequence). Here the CDR3 reads CASSTTTGTGELFF. In DNA form, the CDR3 reads TGTGCCAGCAGCACGACGACTGGCACCGGGGAGCTGTTTTTT.

In nucleotides, the CDR3 is TGTGCCAGCAGCGTAGAGGGGGCGAGCACAGATACGCAGTATTTT. Encoded protein: CASSVEGASTDTQYF. The chain employs TRBV9 and TRBJ2-3; 7 bases align to TRBD1. V dropped 0 bases and J dropped 0; count of bases not matched to a gene: 1. Germline CDR1 SGDLS, CDR2 YYNGEE. The CDR3 is made up of 15 amino acids.

This rearrangement joins TRBV6-6 to TRBJ2-7; no clear D gene. The V and J ends lost 6 bases and 6 bases respectively, with 6 bases between them. The CDR3 length is 10 residues. CDR1 and CDR2 (germline): MNHNY, SVGAGI (reference sequence). CDR3 in DNA: TGTGCCAGCAGGGCAGGCGAGCAGTACTTC. Its translation is CASRAGEQYF.

This clone has just a few counts. The J gene is TRBJ2-7, the V gene TRBV9, with 13 bases fitting TRBD2. The CDR3 runs 14 residues. Germline values: CDR1 SGDLS, CDR2 YYNGEE. J was trimmed by 7 bases and V by 4 bases; bases with no gene match: 5. The CDR3 DNA reads as TGTGCCAGCAGCCCGGGGACTAGCGGGAAGGAGCAGTACTTC. It yields the protein CASSPGTSGKEQYF.

This clone came up once. This chain connects TRBV15 to TRBJ2-1; unclear D gene. V lost 1 base and J lost 1, with 8 bases in between. The CDR3 extends over 15 amino acids. CDR1 LNHNV and CDR2 YYDKDF come from the germline V gene (reference sequence). The CDR3: CATSRASESYNEQFF. CDR3 DNA: TGTGCCACCAGCAGAGCGTCAGAATCCTACAATGAGCAGTTCTTC.

V usage is TRBV5-5 and J usage is TRBJ2-1; 11 bases are a match to TRBD2. V dropped 0 bases and J dropped 6; count of bases not matched to a gene: 11. The CDR3 runs 18 residues. Per germline, CDR1 SGHKS and CDR2 YYEKEE (reference sequence). CDR3 loop: CASSLVAAGTSGRNEQFF. The CDR3 DNA sequence: TGTGCCAGCAGCTTGGTCGCGGCGGGGACTAGCGGACGCAATGAGCAGTTCTTC.

The V and J genes are TRBV11-2 and TRBJ1-1, with TRBD1 matching over 10 bases. Germline lookup yields CDR1 SGHAT and CDR2 FQNNGV. V lost 4 bases and J lost 5; bases outside the gene matches: 4. This CDR3 has 14 amino acids. The CDR3 sequence: CASSSDRGGTEAFF. The DNA for the CDR3 is TGTGCCAGCAGCTCGGACAGGGGGGGGACTGAAGCTTTCTTT.

Only one count was recorded for this clone. The V call is TRBV19, the J call TRBJ2-3; 8 nucleotides line up with TRBD2. The V gene end was trimmed by 3 bases and the J gene end by 5 bases; junction bases not matched to a gene: 1. Germline V gene sequence: CDR1 LNHDA, CDR2 SQIVND (reference sequence). This CDR3 spans 13 amino acids. The CDR3 nucleotides are TGTGCCAGTAGTATTCTAGCGGGAGATACGCAGTATTTT. It translates to CASSILAGDTQYF. The full variable domain, completed using reference TRBV19 and TRBJ2-3, is DGGITQSPKYLFRKEGQNVTLSCEQNLNHDAMYWYRQDPGQGLRLIYYSQIVNDFQKGDIAEGYSVSREKKESFPLTVTSAQKNPTAFYLCASSILAGDTQYFGPGTRLTVL.

This clone showed up just a few times. The chain is built from TRBV10-3 and TRBJ1-2; the D gene is possibly TRBD1 (5 bases). The CDR3 runs 12 residues. V was trimmed by 5 bases and J by 4 bases, leaving 8 bases between them. CDR1 and CDR2 from the germline V gene are ENHRY and SYGVKD. Here the CDR3 reads CAISPDSYGYTF. CDR3 coding DNA: TGTGCCATCAGTCCCGACAGCTATGGCTACACCTTC.

In this sample, this clone turned up a few times. The chain couples TRBV2 to TRBJ1-1; D is perhaps TRBD1 (5 bases). The V end was cut by 3 bases, the J end by 4 bases, with 9 bases between. Looked up from germline, CDR1 is SNHLY and CDR2 is FYNNEI. The CDR3 is 13 amino acids. In DNA, the CDR3 is TGTGCCAGCAGTGATTTACAGGCCACTGAAGCTTTCTTT. Protein product: CASSDLQATEAFF.

This clone was found a few times. This chain connects TRBV7-9 to TRBJ2-1, with 11 bases matching TRBD2. The J segment lost 8 bases and the V segment lost 5 bases, leaving 8 bases of the junction unmatched. In germline, CDR1 is SEHNR, CDR2 FQNEAQ (reference sequence). The CDR3 has 15 amino acids. The CDR3 loop is CASSPRLAGLHEQFF. The CDR3 nucleotides are TGTGCCAGCAGCCCCAGACTAGCGGGATTACATGAGCAGTTCTTC.

J is TRBJ2-3 and V is TRBV11-2, with TRBD2 identical over 7 bases. The CDR3 is made up of 14 amino acids. Germline V gives CDR1 SGHAT, CDR2 FQNNGV. V dropped 2 bases and J dropped 1; count of bases not matched to a gene: 0. The CDR3 DNA reads TGTGCCAGCAGCTTACTAGCGGGCACAGATACGCAGTATTTT. Its protein product is CASSLLAGTDTQYF.